These 8 T cell receptor beta chains came from one sample sequenced in a study of monozygotic twins with inflammatory bowel disease. TCRdb reprocessed the 5' RACE reads and stores each CDR3 protein as one record, lacking DNA. This specimen shows 300,000 to 400,000 distinct CDR3 sequences; the ten leading clones hold around 2.6%. What was sequenced was blood. The receptor set was obtained from a human donor with ulcerative colitis or Crohn's disease, or a healthy co-twin of an affected twin (not recorded which).

The J gene is TRBJ2-2, the V gene TRBV9; TCRdb designates TRBD1, a call that cannot be tested without DNA. From germline, CDR1 is SGDLS and CDR2 YYNGEE. CDR3 length: 16 residues. The CDR3 region is CASSEPGQGEAGELFF.

This chain uses TRBV6-1 with TRBJ2-7; the D gene TCRdb calls, TRBD1, cannot be checked with no DNA. Germline V lookup: CDR1 MNHNS, CDR2 SASEGT. CDR3 length equals 14 residues. The CDR3: CASSRDPRSYEQYF.

The V call is TRBV7-9, the J call TRBJ2-1; TCRdb reports TRBD1, a call that lacks DNA to check it against. CDR1 and CDR2 from the germline V gene are SEHNR and FQNEAQ (reference sequence). The length of the CDR3 is 12 residues. The chain's CDR3 is CASSPPGGHLFF.

The chain recombines TRBV5-4 with TRBJ1-2; the TCRdb call, TRBD1, lacks DNA for checking. This CDR3 comprises 15 residues. Germline assignment: CDR1 SGHNT and CDR2 YYREEE (reference sequence). CDR3 protein: CASSEGQGANYGYTF.

The chain couples TRBV6-5 to TRBJ1-2. The CDR3 contains 16 residues. Germline assignment: CDR1 MNHEY and CDR2 SVGAGI. CDR3 in amino acids: CASSYSISGSNYGYTF.

V gene TRBV24-1 combines with J gene TRBJ1-1; lacking DNA, the TRBD1 call made by TCRdb goes unchecked. The CDR3 contains 13 residues. From germline, CDR1 is KGHDR and CDR2 SFDVKD. The CDR3: CATRETGGTEAFF.

The chain links TRBV27 to TRBJ1-6. The germline gives CDR1 MNHEY, CDR2 SMNVEV (reference sequence). The length of the CDR3 is 18 residues. CDR3 amino acids: CASSTTPGDSSYNSPLHF.

The rearrangement links TRBV3-1 to TRBJ2-5. There are 12 residues in the CDR3. Germline CDR1 is LGHDT and CDR2 is YNNKEL (reference sequence). CDR3 amino acids: CASSQVGGTQYF.